What follows are 5 T cell receptor beta chains derived from one specimen sequenced in a study of tumor-infiltrating lymphocytes in primary liver carcinoma. RNA and DNA were co-extracted from roughly 20-30 mg of unsorted bulk tissue. With a constant-region primer, TCR beta cDNA was made from approximately 450 ng of total RNA. TCR beta libraries came from three nested multiplex PCR rounds using slightly modified ARM-PCR. A C-beta reverse primer and TRBV1-TRBV30 forward primers served in each of the first two PCR rounds, at about 10 cycles apiece. TCRdb called the multiplex PCR reads again in MiXCR, with one record for every CDR3 protein. The table includes approximately 88,000 distinct CDR3 sequences, about 70% detected once. The sequencing input was tumor-adjacent normal liver tissue. Receptors originate from a man aged 35 to 55 with primary liver carcinoma and hepatitis B virus infection.

Comment on this clonotype: Since a much larger clone is just one base distant, this may be a read error. This chain uses TRBV4-2 with TRBJ2-5; D ambiguous. Germline CDR1 is LGHNA and CDR2 is YNFKEQ. The CDR3 spans 15 residues. The CDR3 loop is CASSQDRPPQEAQYF. The CDR3, as DNA: TGTGCCAGCAGCCAAGATAGACCGCCTCAAGAGGCCCAGTACTTC.

Worth noting for this clonotype: Germline is not matched at one junction end, which may reflect a read error. This sequence joins TRBV11-2 and TRBJ2-1; D tentatively reads TRBD1 or TRBD2 (5 bases each). Germline-derived CDR1 and CDR2 are SGHAT and FQNNGV. CDR3 length: 16 residues. This chain's CDR3 is CANSSSTGPSGNEQFF. The CDR3 region has the DNA TGTGCCAACAGCTCCTCAACGGGACCCTCGGGCAATGAGCAGTTCTTC.

This clonotype was counted ten times or more. The gene calls are TRBV28 and TRBJ1-1, with no clear D. This CDR3 is built from 13 residues. The V gene's germline CDR1 is MDHEN and CDR2 SYDVKM. V lost 3 bases and J 4 bases, leaving 9 bases between the germline ends. The CDR3 protein is CASSLASITEAFF. The CDR3 nucleotides are TGTGCCAGCAGTTTGGCCTCTATCACTGAAGCTTTCTTT.

The chain combines TRBV5-1 with TRBJ1-1; D not certain. Germline loops: CDR1 SGHRS, CDR2 YFSETQ. The CDR3 sequence is 13 residues long. With 0 bases removed from V and 4 bases from J, the gap between germline ends came to 7 bases. CDR3 amino acids: CASSLDALTEAFF. In DNA, the CDR3 is TGCGCCAGCAGCTTGGACGCACTCACTGAAGCTTTCTTT.

The sample holds many counts of this clonotype. The V and J genes are TRBV6-1 and TRBJ2-7; 7 bases match TRBD1. The CDR3 sequence is 16 residues long. After removal of 0 bases from V and 3 bases from J, the junction contained 8 bases not matched to a gene. Germline loops: CDR1 MNHNS, CDR2 SASEGT. CDR3 in DNA: TGTGCCAGCAGTGAAGCGAAGCCGGGACAGAACTACGAGCAGTACTTC. It codes for CASSEAKPGQNYEQYF.